Below, 20 T cell receptor beta chains from the same sample are listed, as sequenced in a study of T-cell reconstitution after alpha-beta-depleted transplantation in children. Unique molecular identifiers tagged the TCRbeta library. In TCRdb, the PCR reads were re-called with MiXCR into one record per CDR3 protein. The sample records around 400,000 distinct CDR3 sequences, roughly 11% being singletons. The starting material was PBMCs from the stem cell graft donor, obtained from the stem cell graft. Every receptor here comes from a human donor who donated a stem cell graft to a child with acute myeloid leukemia.

This clonotype was picked up many times. The J gene is TRBJ2-7, the V gene TRBV6-5; 9 nucleotides align to TRBD2. The germline CDR1 and CDR2 sequences are MNHEY and SVGAGI. The CDR3 runs 16 residues. Losses at the gene ends were 7 bases for V and 2 bases for J; bases not matched to a gene: 12. CDR3: CASKKVAGVPTYEQYF. CDR3 bases: TGTGCCAGCAAAAAGGTAGCGGGAGTACCCACCTACGAGCAGTACTTC.

The chain carries TRBV20-1 and TRBJ2-5; D is unresolved. The V end lost 3 bases, the J end lost 1 base, and 12 bases lay between the germline ends. Germline V CDR1 and CDR2: DFQATT, SNEGSKA (reference sequence). The CDR3 is 14 amino acids. The CDR3 DNA is TGCAGTGCTAGGGTGCCTCAGGCCCAAGAGACCCAGTACTTC. This gives the protein CSARVPQAQETQYF.

The V and J genes are TRBV16 and TRBJ1-2; weak D call: TRBD1 (6 bases). CDR3 length equals 15 residues. Germline-derived CDR1 and CDR2 are KGHSY and FQNENV. Between the trimmed V and J ends, which lost 4 bases and 7 bases, there was a span of 19 bases. The chain's CDR3 is CASSLTVGGQVGYTF. DNA of the CDR3: TGTGCCAGCAGCCTGACCGTCGGGGGGCAGGTTGGCTACACCTTC.

Note on this clonotype: Sequence at one end of the junction differs from germline and may be a read error. The chain has TRBV20-1 and TRBJ2-6; D gene ambiguous. Germline CDR1 reads DFQATT; CDR2 reads SNEGSKA (reference sequence). The CDR3 has 12 residues. CDR3 nucleotide sequence: TGCAGTGCTAGGGATGGAGTCAACGGCCTGACTTTC. It codes for CSARDGVNGLTF.

This clonotype came up a few times. The rearrangement joins TRBV20-1 to TRBJ2-7; D not resolved. From germline, CDR1 is DFQATT and CDR2 SNEGSKA (reference sequence). This CDR3 contains 12 residues. V gave up 6 bases and J gave up 5 bases, with 14 bases separating them. The DNA for the CDR3 is TGCAGTGCCCCCCCCGGTTCCCACGAGCAGTACGTC. Residues: CSAPPGSHEQYV.

This chain uses TRBV4-2 with TRBJ2-7; D gene unclear. V gave up 0 bases and J gave up 0 bases, with 3 bases separating them. Germline CDR1 is LGHNA and CDR2 is YNFKEQ. This CDR3 comprises 13 residues. DNA for the CDR3: TGTGCCAGCAGCCAAGAAAGCTCCTACGAGCAGTACTTC. Its protein is CASSQESSYEQYF.

This clonotype was found a few times. The chain is built from TRBV20-1 and TRBJ2-7; D possibly corresponds to TRBD1 (6 bases). The CDR3 spans 14 residues. Looked up from germline, CDR1 is DFQATT and CDR2 is SNEGSKA (reference sequence). The V gene lost 0 bases and the J gene lost 1 base, with 10 bases spanning the gap. The CDR3 region is CSARDQGKSYEQYF. DNA for the CDR3: TGCAGTGCTAGAGATCAGGGGAAGTCCTACGAGCAGTACTTC.

The sample holds a few counts of this clonotype. The chain has TRBV24-1 and TRBJ2-3; TRBD1 aligns across 7 bases. CDR3 size: 15 residues. Germline CDR1 reads KGHDR; CDR2 reads SFDVKD. Losses at the gene ends were 4 bases for V and 1 base for J; bases not matched to a gene: 4. This chain's CDR3 is CATSDGQDRTDTQYF. CDR3 in DNA: TGTGCCACCAGTGACGGACAGGACCGCACAGATACGCAGTATTTT.

The chain combines TRBV20-1 with TRBJ2-1; no clear D. V was trimmed by 0 bases and J by 4 bases, leaving 10 bases between them. The germline CDR1 and CDR2 sequences are DFQATT and SNEGSKA (reference sequence). The CDR3 spans 14 residues. The CDR3 DNA reads TGCAGTGCTAGAGAAGACGAAAGTTACAATGAGCAGTTCTTC. It encodes CSAREDESYNEQFF.

This clonotype was observed a handful of times. The V gene is TRBV5-1, the J gene TRBJ2-1; D gene ambiguous. V gave up 0 bases and J gave up 4 bases, with 11 bases separating them. The CDR3 has 15 amino acids. Germline-derived CDR1 and CDR2 are SGHRS and YFSETQ. CDR3 region: CASSLGTSQYNEQFF. In nucleotides, the CDR3 is TGCGCCAGCAGCTTGGGAACCTCTCAGTACAATGAGCAGTTCTTC.

The CDR3 nucleotides read TGTGCCAGCAGCACTATTGACAGAAACGCCTACGAGCAGTACTTC. Its translation: CASSTIDRNAYEQYF. V usage is TRBV28 and J usage is TRBJ2-7, with D tentatively TRBD1 (5 bases). CDR3 length equals 15 residues. V was cut by 6 bases and J by 2 bases, with 17 bases left in between. The V gene's germline CDR1 is MDHEN and CDR2 SYDVKM.

The chain is built from TRBV5-1 and TRBJ2-7; perhaps TRBD2 as D (5 bases). The CDR3 runs to 13 residues. CDR1 SGHRS and CDR2 YFSETQ come from the germline V gene. V shed 4 bases and J shed 7 bases, with 15 bases lying between them. CDR3 DNA sequence: TGCGCCAGCAGCGTTACCGTCGAGCGGGAGCAGTACGTC. Amino acids: CASSVTVEREQYV.

The V gene is TRBV5-6, the J gene TRBJ1-5; D is unresolved. V was trimmed by 1 base and J by 6 bases, leaving 17 bases between them. The CDR3 has 16 amino acids. The germline CDR1 and CDR2 sequences are SGHDT and YYEEEE. CDR3 bases: TGTGCCAGCAGCTTGAGGGAGTCGGGGATGGGTCAGCCCCAGCATTTT. Translation: CASSLRESGMGQPQHF.

This clonotype was found a few times. The rearrangement joins TRBV20-1 to TRBJ2-7; 10 nucleotides agree with TRBD2. CDR3 length: 17 residues. Trimming removed 1 base from V and 2 bases from J; junction bases left unmatched: 11. The V gene's germline CDR1 is DFQATT and CDR2 SNEGSKA (reference sequence). The CDR3 bases are TGCAGTGCTAGAGTCGAAGTAGCGGGAGGAACGGCCTACGAGCAGTACTTC. This translates into CSARVEVAGGTAYEQYF.

The V and J genes are TRBV11-2 and TRBJ2-3; tentatively, D is TRBD2 (6 bases). CDR3 length: 19 amino acids. The V gene's germline CDR1 is SGHAT and CDR2 FQNNGV. V dropped 2 bases and J dropped 2 bases, with 23 bases sitting between them. The CDR3 reads CASSLRATLWRDFTDTQYF. The CDR3 nucleotides are TGTGCCAGCAGCTTAAGGGCGACCTTGTGGCGGGATTTCACAGATACGCAGTATTTT.

This clonotype was observed a few times. The gene calls are TRBV27 and TRBJ1-1; D remains unclear. CDR1 MNHEY and CDR2 SMNVEV come from the germline V gene (reference sequence). With 7 bases removed from V and 2 bases from J, the gap between germline ends came to 11 bases. The CDR3 is made up of 13 amino acids. The CDR3 spells CASIGGLNTEAFF. The CDR3 nucleotides are TGTGCCAGCATCGGCGGCCTCAACACTGAAGCTTTCTTT.

This rearrangement joins TRBV18 to TRBJ1-1; 10 nucleotides agree with TRBD1. Germline trimming cut 5 bases from V and 3 bases from J; bases unmatched to any gene: 6. Per germline, CDR1 KGHSH and CDR2 LQKENI. The CDR3 has 15 amino acids. The chain's CDR3 is CASSADRGLYTEAFF. The CDR3, as DNA: TGTGCCAGCTCAGCAGACAGGGGGCTTTACACTGAAGCTTTCTTT.

This clonotype was counted a few times. This chain connects TRBV20-1 to TRBJ2-3; 7 nucleotides align to TRBD2. With V trimmed by 6 bases and J by 5 bases, 14 bases remained unmatched. This CDR3 region has 15 residues. Germline V gene lookup returns CDR1 DFQATT and CDR2 SNEGSKA (reference sequence). CDR3 sequence: CSAPSGEGNLDTQYF. CDR3 DNA: TGCAGTGCACCGTCGGGGGAGGGCAATCTAGATACGCAGTATTTT.

This clonotype has at least ten counts. This chain links TRBV12-3 or TRBV12-4 with TRBJ2-3; D is uncertain. The V end lost 7 bases, the J end lost 5 bases, and 10 bases lay between the germline ends. The CDR3 runs 12 residues. The CDR3 region is CASKGVGDTQYF. DNA of the CDR3: TGTGCCAGCAAAGGTGTTGGAGATACGCAGTATTTT.

There are a few counts of this clonotype. This chain links TRBV27 with TRBJ1-1; D may be TRBD1 (5 bases). Germline values: CDR1 MNHEY, CDR2 SMNVEV (reference sequence). V was cut by 3 bases and J by 6 bases, with 17 bases left in between. The length of the CDR3 is 15 residues. The CDR3 region is CASSLVRGRFAEAFF. The CDR3 coding sequence is TGTGCCAGCAGTTTGGTGAGGGGACGCTTTGCTGAAGCTTTCTTT.